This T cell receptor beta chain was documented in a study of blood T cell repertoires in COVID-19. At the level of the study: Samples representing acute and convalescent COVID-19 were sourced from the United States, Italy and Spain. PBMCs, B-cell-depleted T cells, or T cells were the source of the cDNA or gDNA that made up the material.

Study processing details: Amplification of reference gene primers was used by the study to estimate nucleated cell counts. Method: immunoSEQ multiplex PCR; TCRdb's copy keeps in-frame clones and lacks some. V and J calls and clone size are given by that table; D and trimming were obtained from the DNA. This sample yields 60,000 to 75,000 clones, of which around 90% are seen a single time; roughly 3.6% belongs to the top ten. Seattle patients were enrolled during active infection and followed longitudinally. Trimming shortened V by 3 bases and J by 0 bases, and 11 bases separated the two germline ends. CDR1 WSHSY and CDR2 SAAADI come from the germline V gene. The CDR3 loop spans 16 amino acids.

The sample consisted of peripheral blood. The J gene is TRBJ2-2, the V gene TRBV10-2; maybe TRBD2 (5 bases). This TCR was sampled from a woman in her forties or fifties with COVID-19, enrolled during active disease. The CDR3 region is CASSELGVPNTGELFF. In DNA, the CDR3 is TGCGCCAGCAGTGAACTCGGGGTCCCGAACACCGGGGAGCTGTTTTTT.